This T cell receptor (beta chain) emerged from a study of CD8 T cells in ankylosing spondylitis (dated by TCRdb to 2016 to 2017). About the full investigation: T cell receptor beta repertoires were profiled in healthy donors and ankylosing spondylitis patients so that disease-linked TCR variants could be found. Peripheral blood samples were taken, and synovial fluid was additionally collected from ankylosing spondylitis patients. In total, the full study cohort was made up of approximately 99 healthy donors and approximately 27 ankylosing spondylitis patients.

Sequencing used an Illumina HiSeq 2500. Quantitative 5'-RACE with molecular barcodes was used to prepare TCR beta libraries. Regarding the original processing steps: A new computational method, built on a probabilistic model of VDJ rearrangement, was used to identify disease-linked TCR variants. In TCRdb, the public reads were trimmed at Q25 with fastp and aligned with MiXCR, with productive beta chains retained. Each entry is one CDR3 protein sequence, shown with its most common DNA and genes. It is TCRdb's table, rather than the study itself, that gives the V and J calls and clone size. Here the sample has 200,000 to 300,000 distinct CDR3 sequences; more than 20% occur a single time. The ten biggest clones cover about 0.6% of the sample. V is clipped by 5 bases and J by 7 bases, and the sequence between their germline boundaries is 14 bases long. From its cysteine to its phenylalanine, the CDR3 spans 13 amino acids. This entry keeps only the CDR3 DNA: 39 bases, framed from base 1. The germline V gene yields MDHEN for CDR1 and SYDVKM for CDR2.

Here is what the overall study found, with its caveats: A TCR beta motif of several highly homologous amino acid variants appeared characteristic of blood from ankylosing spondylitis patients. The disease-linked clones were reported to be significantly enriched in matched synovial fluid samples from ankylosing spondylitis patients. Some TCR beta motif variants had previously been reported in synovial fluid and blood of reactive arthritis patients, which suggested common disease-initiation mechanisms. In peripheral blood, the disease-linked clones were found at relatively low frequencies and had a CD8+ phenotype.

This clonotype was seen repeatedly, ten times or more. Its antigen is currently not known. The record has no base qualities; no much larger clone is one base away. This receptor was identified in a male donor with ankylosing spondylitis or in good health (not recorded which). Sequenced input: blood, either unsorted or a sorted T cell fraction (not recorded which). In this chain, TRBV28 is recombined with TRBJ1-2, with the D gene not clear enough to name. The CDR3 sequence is CASSAYRRSGYTF. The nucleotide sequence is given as TGTGCCAGCAGTGCCTATAGGAGATCTGGCTACACCTTC.